Shown below are 5 T cell receptor beta chains from a single sample sequenced in a study of CD8+CD57+ T cells in acquired aplastic anemia (dated by TCRdb to the late 2010s). TCRdb lists the instrument as Illumina HiSeq 2000. Profiling of TCR beta VDJ combinations and CDR3 sequences used genomic DNA as the template. The public reads were reanalyzed by TCRdb: fastp trimming at Q25, MiXCR alignment, in-frame beta chains only. Every CDR3 protein is listed once, alongside the most common genes and DNA of its rows. The sample table shows about 420,000 distinct CDR3 sequences, and 65% to 80% are seen once. Jointly, the top ten make up 3.5% to 4.5% of the sample. Sequenced input: sorted CD4+, CD8+, or CD8+CD57+ T cells (not recorded which) from PBMCs. The receptor source for this set is a human donor in good health, serving as a control.

The rearrangement joins TRBV25-1 to TRBJ1-2; D remains unclear. V lost 5 bases and J 7 bases, leaving 8 bases between the germline ends. Germline lookup yields CDR1 MGHDK and CDR2 SYGVNS. The CDR3 extends over 11 amino acids. This chain's CDR3 is CASSFGSGYTF. The CDR3 coding sequence is TGTGCCAGCAGTTTTGGGAGTGGCTACACCTTC.

In this sample, this clonotype turned up many times. The V call is TRBV2, the J call TRBJ2-1, with D tentatively TRBD2 (6 bases). Germline assignment: CDR1 SNHLY and CDR2 FYNNEI. The CDR3 runs to 14 residues. V lost 7 bases to trimming and J lost 8 bases, with 18 bases between them. The CDR3 region has the DNA TGTGCCAGCACGGAGGGGTTGAACCGCTATGAGCAGTTCTTC. Translated, it gives CASTEGLNRYEQFF.

In regard to this clonotype: Sequence at one end of the junction differs from germline and may be a read error. The chain carries TRBV2 and TRBJ1-6; D gene uncertain. The CDR3 length is 16 residues. The germline gives CDR1 SNHLY, CDR2 FYNNEI. The CDR3 nucleotides read TGTGCCAGCAGCGTTAGCGGCGGCTCCTATGAGACCCCGTACTTCTTT. It yields the protein CASSVSGGSYETPYFF.

In the case of this clonotype: A read error is possible here, since a much larger clone lies one base away. The chain combines TRBV3-1 with TRBJ2-2; 8 bases line up with TRBD1. This CDR3 contains 16 residues. Germline CDR1 reads LGHDT; CDR2 reads YNNKEL (reference sequence). Here the CDR3 DNA reads TGTGCCAGCAGCCATAGGACAGGGTGGTCCACCGGGGAGCTGTCTTTT. Translation: CASSHRTGWSTGELSF.

This clonotype has a count of ten or more. V usage is TRBV5-1 and J usage is TRBJ2-1; 7 bases agree with TRBD1. The CDR3 spans 12 residues. V shed 1 base and J 8 bases; nucleotides not matched to a gene: 0. The germline V gene encodes CDR1 SGHRS and CDR2 YFSETQ. The CDR3 loop is CASSLTGDEQFF. Written as DNA, the CDR3 is TGCGCCAGCAGCTTGACAGGGGATGAGCAGTTCTTC.